The 14 T cell receptor beta chains reported below all come from one sample, sequenced in a study of blood T cell repertoires in COVID-19. Clones were read by immunoSEQ multiplex PCR, and TCRdb kept only the in-frame ones, dropping some. This table has around 250,000 clones, approximately 90% appearing once. Material for sequencing was PBMCs or T cells enriched from blood (not recorded which). These TCRs come from a middle-aged man who had been exposed to COVID-19.

This clone has a handful of counts. V usage is TRBV28 and J usage is TRBJ1-4; a possible D gene is TRBD1 (6 bases). Trimming stripped 4 bases from V and 12 bases from J, with 12 bases between. This CDR3 has 12 residues. Germline values: CDR1 MDHEN, CDR2 SYDVKM. The CDR3 region is CASSYRVGELFF. The CDR3 DNA reads TGTGCCAGCAGTTACAGGGTGGGGGAACTGTTTTTT.

This chain links TRBV30 with TRBJ2-6; 7 bases are a match to TRBD1. Germline-derived CDR1 and CDR2 are GTSNPN and SVGIG (reference sequence). The V and J ends lost 3 bases and 0 bases, in that order; junction bases with no gene match: 11. The CDR3 consists of 18 residues. The CDR3 protein is CAWRLPPGQSSGANVLTF. The CDR3, as DNA: TGTGCCTGGAGACTCCCCCCGGGACAGAGCTCTGGGGCCAACGTCCTGACTTTC.

CDR3 sequence reads: CAWAFGTGRRISSPLHF. CDR3 nucleotides: TGTGCCTGGGCCTTTGGGACAGGGAGGCGTATAAGCTCACCCCTCCACTTT. This chain joins TRBV30 and TRBJ1-6, with 9 bases matching TRBD1. J was trimmed by 10 bases and V by 5 bases; bases with no gene match: 18. Germline CDR1 GTSNPN, CDR2 SVGIG (reference sequence). The CDR3 consists of 17 residues.

This chain uses TRBV28 with TRBJ1-1, with no clear D. Per germline, CDR1 MDHEN and CDR2 SYDVKM. This CDR3 contains 10 residues. V lost 3 bases and J 8 bases, leaving 4 bases between the germline ends. CDR3 sequence (DNA): TGTGCCAGCAGTTTTTCGGAAGCTTTCTTT. This encodes CASSFSEAFF. Drawing the rest from reference TRBV28 and TRBJ1-1, the complete variable domain is DVKVTQSSRYLVKRTGEKVFLECVQDMDHENMFWYRQDPGLGLRLIYFSYDVKMKEKGDIPEGYSVSREKKERFSLILESASTNQTSMYLCASSFSEAFFGQGTRLTVV.

The V and J genes are TRBV29-1 and TRBJ2-3, with D tentatively TRBD2 (5 bases). The CDR3 loop spans 13 amino acids. V lost 4 bases, J lost 2 bases, and 10 bases lay in between. The V gene's germline CDR1 is SQVTM and CDR2 ANQGSEA. The CDR3 sequence is CSVGVANTDTQYF. The CDR3 DNA follows: TGCAGCGTTGGGGTAGCGAACACAGATACGCAGTATTTT.

This clone was seen once. The J gene is TRBJ2-7, the V gene TRBV4-1; 7 positions match TRBD2. V was pared by 5 bases and J by 0 bases, with 7 bases of the junction left unmatched. Looked up from germline, CDR1 is MGHRA and CDR2 is YSYEKL. This CDR3 comprises 15 residues. CDR3 bases: TGCGCCAGCAGCGGCGGGGGTGCGAGCTCCTACGAGCAGTACTTC. Translation: CASSGGGASSYEQYF.

The chain uses TRBV19 and TRBJ1-6, with D perhaps TRBD1 (6 bases). The CDR3 sequence is 18 residues long. V dropped 6 bases and J dropped 9 bases, with 27 bases sitting between them. Germline V lookup: CDR1 LNHDA, CDR2 SQIVND (reference sequence). CDR3 sequence (DNA): TGTGCCAGTAGCCATGACAGGAGAGGCGTTAATTCGGGTTCACCCCTCCACTTT. This gives the protein CASSHDRRGVNSGSPLHF.

The V gene is TRBV4-1, the J gene TRBJ1-4; 9 bases agree with TRBD1. The junction had 4 bases not matched to a gene; V was cut back by 0 bases and J by 5 bases. Germline V gene sequence: CDR1 MGHRA, CDR2 YSYEKL. The CDR3 length is 16 residues. The CDR3 bases are TGCGCCAGCAGCCAAGATCCCGGGACAGGGAATGAAAAACTGTTTTTT. Translation: CASSQDPGTGNEKLFF.

The J gene is TRBJ1-1, the V gene TRBV2; weak D call: TRBD1 (6 bases). The CDR3 is 14 amino acids. CDR1 and CDR2 from the germline V gene are SNHLY and FYNNEI. V lost 0 bases, J lost 4 bases, and 9 bases lay in between. The CDR3 DNA follows: TGTGCCAGCAGTGAAGCGCTAGGGGGCACTGAAGCTTTCTTT. Amino acids: CASSEALGGTEAFF. The variable domain in full, completed from reference TRBV2 and TRBJ1-1, reads EPEVTQTPSHQVTQMGQEVILRCVPISNHLYFYWYRQILGQKVEFLVSFYNNEISEKSEIFDDQFSVERPDGSNFTLKIRSTKLEDSAMYFCASSEALGGTEAFFGQGTRLTVV.

The chain has TRBV28 and TRBJ2-7, with 8 bases that match TRBD2. Germline lookup yields CDR1 MDHEN and CDR2 SYDVKM. CDR3 length: 14 amino acids. V trimming: 6 bases; J trimming: 6 bases; junction bases outside the gene matches: 10. The CDR3: CASSYSGNLGEQYF. The CDR3 DNA sequence: TGTGCCAGCAGCTATAGCGGGAACCTCGGCGAGCAGTACTTC. The full variable domain, with the rest looked up from reference TRBV28 and TRBJ2-7, is DVKVTQSSRYLVKRTGEKVFLECVQDMDHENMFWYRQDPGLGLRLIYFSYDVKMKEKGDIPEGYSVSREKKERFSLILESASTNQTSMYLCASSYSGNLGEQYFGPGTRLTVT.

This clone has only one observation. V usage is TRBV5-4 and J usage is TRBJ2-7; TRBD2 matches 8 bases. Trimming removed 4 bases from V and 0 bases from J; junction bases left unmatched: 6. This CDR3 has 15 residues. Germline V gene sequence: CDR1 SGHNT, CDR2 YYREEE (reference sequence). Written as DNA, the CDR3 is TGTGCCAGCAGCGCGGGACTAGGGTTCTCCTACGAGCAGTACTTC. Its translation: CASSAGLGFSYEQYF. The entire variable domain, with the rest obtained from reference TRBV5-4 and TRBJ2-7, is as follows: ETGVTQSPTHLIKTRGQQVTLRCSSQSGHNTVSWYQQALGQGPQFIFQYYREEENGRGNFPPRFSGLQFPNYSSELNVNALELDDSALYLCASSAGLGFSYEQYFGPGTRLTVT.

This chain joins TRBV30 and TRBJ1-6; D is possibly TRBD1 (6 bases). Trimming took 4 bases from V and 6 from J, leaving 13 bases between them. From germline, CDR1 is GTSNPN and CDR2 SVGIG (reference sequence). There are 14 residues in the CDR3. Here the CDR3 DNA reads TGTGCCTGGACACTTCTAGGGGGTAATTCACCCCTCCACTTT. It encodes CAWTLLGGNSPLHF.

The gene calls are TRBV6-5 and TRBJ2-7; D possibly corresponds to TRBD2 (5 bases). The CDR3 extends over 14 amino acids. The V end lost 10 bases, the J end lost 0 bases, and 16 bases lay between the germline ends. Germline CDR1 is MNHEY and CDR2 is SVGAGI. The CDR3 bases are TGTGCCACCTCAGCGGCAGTGCTCTCCTACGAGCAGTACTTC. Protein: CATSAAVLSYEQYF.

This clone was seen once. V gene TRBV5-1 combines with J gene TRBJ2-3, with D possibly TRBD2 on 6 matching bases. Trimming removed 0 bases from V and 0 bases from J, with 14 bases in between. Germline V gene data show CDR1 as SGHRS and CDR2 as YFSETQ. CDR3 length equals 17 residues. The CDR3: CASSLVRLSGSTDTQYF. The CDR3 DNA reads TGCGCCAGCAGCTTGGTCCGGTTGAGCGGGAGCACAGATACGCAGTATTTT.